The clone carrying this T cell receptor (beta chain) was observed a few times. The sample belongs to a study of human T cells and chemical hapten exposure. On the study more broadly: The patient population, which was mostly female, had alopecia areata, totalis or universalis.

V was cut by 3 bases and J by 2 bases, with 12 bases left in between. The germline V gene encodes CDR1 MDHEN and CDR2 SYDVKM. CDR3 length: 15 amino acids. Documented time point: pre-sensitization, week 0. Treatment indicated: therapeutic diphenylcyclopropenone sensitization with weekly scalp DPC. Those who donated were patients with alopecia, 18 to 70 years of age, and suitable for DPC. TCRdb analysed the RACE reads with MiXCR anew, one entry per CDR3 protein. The sample contains under 200,000 distinct CDR3 sequences, almost 30% of which appear only once. The chain is built from TRBV28 and TRBJ2-3; no clear D. This receptor was identified in a woman aged 25 to 45 with alopecia areata. Some clones in this sample may be carry-over from other donors' samples. This specimen was whole blood, taken in connection with sensitization to the hapten diphenylcyclopropenone (DPC). This chain's CDR3 is CASSFGARPTDTQYF. The CDR3 DNA sequence: TGTGCCAGCAGTTTTGGTGCCCGGCCCACAGATACGCAGTATTTT.